A few counts support the clone carrying this T cell receptor beta chain. Arm-PCR of CDR3 regions with iRepertoire HTBI primers generated TCR beta libraries. From the multiplex PCR reads, TCRdb called clonotypes with MiXCR, one entry per CDR3 protein. The sample holds under 450,000 distinct CDR3 sequences, around a quarter seen once. Documented time point: persistent/refractory GD, antithyroid drugs over 5 years with positive TRAb. Extracted PBMC RNA gave rise to the TCR library. J lost 8 bases, V lost 3 bases, and 4 bases had no gene match. The germline CDR1 and CDR2 sequences are SEHNR and FQNEAQ (reference sequence). The CDR3 consists of 14 residues. The data were taken from a study of regulatory T cells in long-lasting Graves disease.

The sequence derives from a female donor with Graves disease. The sequencing used peripheral blood mononuclear cells (PBMCs), collected when the disease was refractory, from a patient treated with antithyroid drugs. The J gene is TRBJ1-6, the V gene TRBV7-9; 7 bases are a match to TRBD1. As DNA, the CDR3 is TGTGCCAGCAGCTTGACAGGGACTGATTCACCCCTCCACTTT. Encoded protein: CASSLTGTDSPLHF. The complete variable domain, with remaining parts taken from reference TRBV7-9 and TRBJ1-6, reads DTGVSQNPRHKITKRGQNVTFRCDPISEHNRLYWYRQTLGQGPEFLTYFQNEAQLEKSRLLSDRFSAERPKGSFSTLEIQRTEQGDSAMYLCASSLTGTDSPLHFGNGTRLTVT.